A selection of T cell receptor beta chains follows, all from one sample in a study of blood T cell repertoires in COVID-19. Assay used: immunoSEQ multiplex PCR; TCRdb lists only in-frame clones, some missing. The table records 100,000 or so clones, more than 85% of them present only once. Sequencing input: peripheral blood. These TCRs come from a human donor with acute or convalescent COVID-19. The donor label of this sample is uncertain. Both conserved end residues are part of each CDR3. D genes are given only for firm matches. Only some rows state a clone size, as once, few, many or a class for expanded clones.

>TRBJ2-7|.|14|.|TRBV6-2/TRBV6-3
TGTGCCAGCAACCCCTTTAAGGAGCGATACGAGCAGTACTTC
CASNPFKERYEQYF
>TRBJ2-2|.|15|TRBD2|TRBV10-3
TGTGCCATCAGGGTTGCGGGACTAGCTCCGGGGGAGCTGTTTTTT
CAIRVAGLAPGELFF
>TRBJ2-1|.|15|.|TRBV11-2
TGTGCCAGCGCGGCAGGGATTATGAACTACAATGAGCAGTTCTTC
CASAAGIMNYNEQFF
>TRBJ2-3|.|17|TRBD2|TRBV7-6
TGTGCCAGCAGCCCGACTCCCCCTAGCGGGGGACGAGATACGCAGTATTTT
CASSPTPPSGGRDTQYF
>TRBJ1-5|.|15|.|TRBV21-1
TGTGCCAGCAGCAGGCGGACAGGGCCCAATCAGCCCCAGCATTTT
CASSRRTGPNQPQHF
>TRBJ1-6|.|14|.|TRBV11-2
TGTGCCAGCAGCTTACGTCAGTCTAATTCACCCCTCCACTTT
CASSLRQSNSPLHF
>TRBJ1-2|.|18|TRBD1|TRBV7-9
TGTGCCAGCAGCTTAGAGTGGACAGGCGGCCTTTCTAACTATGGCTACACCTTC
CASSLEWTGGLSNYGYTF
>TRBJ2-5|.|12|.|TRBV28
TGTGCCAGCAGCCCACCAGGAGAGACCCAGTACTTC
CASSPPGETQYF
>TRBJ2-1|.|15|TRBD1|TRBV11-1
TGTGCCAGCAGCTCCCGGACAGGTCCATACAATGAGCAGTTCTTC
CASSSRTGPYNEQFF
>TRBJ2-5|.|13|.|TRBV4-3
TGCGCCAGCAGCCAAACCGGTCAAGAGACCCAGTACTTC
CASSQTGQETQYF
>TRBJ1-2|once|14|TRBD1|TRBV7-2
TGTGCCAGCAGCCGGACAGGAGATAACTATGGCTACACCTTC
CASSRTGDNYGYTF
>TRBJ2-3|.|15|TRBD1|TRBV27
TGTGCCAGCAGGAGACCGGGACAGGGAACAGATACGCAGTATTTT
CASRRPGQGTDTQYF
>TRBJ1-2|.|16|.|TRBV14
TGTGCCAGCAGCCAAAGTCAGGGGACCTTAATAACTGGCTACACCTTC
CASSQSQGTLITGYTF
>TRBJ1-1|.|12|.|TRBV30
TGTGCCTGGAGCCTCTTTTACACTGAAGCTTTCTTT
CAWSLFYTEAFF
>TRBJ1-1|.|15|.|TRBV13
TGTGCCAGCAGCTTGAGGGGGAAGGGGAGAGGTGAAGCTTTCTTT
CASSLRGKGRGEAFF
>TRBJ1-5|.|13|.|TRBV6-4
TGTGCCAGCTCCTCGGAGGGAGGTCAGCCCCAGCATTTT
CASSSEGGQPQHF
>TRBJ2-5|.|15|TRBD2|TRBV11-2
TGTGCCAGCAGCCCCACCCTAGCGGGAGAAGAGACCCAGTACTTC
CASSPTLAGEETQYF
>TRBJ1-1|.|12|.|TRBV6-5
TGTGCCAGCAGTCCCCTCGGGGGTGTAGCTTTCTTT
CASSPLGGVAFF
>TRBJ1-2|.|16|.|TRBV7-8
TGTGCCAGCAGCCGCATCGCAATGGGGGGTGCAGATGGCTACACCTTC
CASSRIAMGGADGYTF
>TRBJ2-5|.|15|TRBD2|TRBV7-6
TGTGCCAGCAGCTTAGTGGGGGCGGGACTAGGGACCCAGTACTTC
CASSLVGAGLGTQYF
>TRBJ2-2|.|12|.|TRBV11-3
TGTGCCAGCAGTCAAGTCGGCGGGGAGCTGTTTTTT
CASSQVGGELFF
>TRBJ2-3|.|17|TRBD2|TRBV7-2
TGTGCCAGCAGCCCGTACTGGAGCGGGAGAGCCACAGATACGCAGTATTTT
CASSPYWSGRATDTQYF
>TRBJ1-3|few|16|.|TRBV5-1
TGCGCCAGCACAGCAAATACAGCCCTCTCTGGAAACACCATATATTTT
CASTANTALSGNTIYF
>TRBJ2-1|.|15|TRBD2|TRBV19
TGTGCCAGTAGTAAAGGGACTAGCGGGGTCAATGAGCAGTTCTTC
CASSKGTSGVNEQFF
>TRBJ2-5|.|16|TRBD1|TRBV5-8
TGTGCCAGCAGCTTGGGGACAGGGTTGTACCAAGAGACCCAGTACTTC
CASSLGTGLYQETQYF
>TRBJ1-5|.|16|.|TRBV19
TGTGCCAGTAGTATAGAATTAGTCTATAGCAATCAGCCCCAGCATTTT
CASSIELVYSNQPQHF
>TRBJ2-1|.|17|TRBD2|TRBV28
TGTGCCAGCAGCGCATTGCTGACTAGCGGGAGGCTCAATGAGCAGTTCTTC
CASSALLTSGRLNEQFF
>TRBJ1-2|.|12|.|TRBV28
TGTGCCAGCAGCCAAAACAGGGATGGCTACACCTTC
CASSQNRDGYTF
>TRBJ2-1|.|15|.|TRBV6-5
TGTGCCAGCAGTACCCAGGGGGGTTTCTACAATGAGCAGTTCTTC
CASSTQGGFYNEQFF
>TRBJ1-3|.|15|.|TRBV6-2/TRBV6-3
TGTGCCAGCAGTTTCCATACTGCCTCTGGAAACACCATATATTTT
CASSFHTASGNTIYF
>TRBJ1-2|.|13|TRBD1|TRBV12-3/TRBV12-4
TGTGCCAGCTCACAGGGGGTATGGTATGGCTACACCTTC
CASSQGVWYGYTF
>TRBJ2-7|.|13|.|TRBV5-8
TGTGCCAGCAAGGGGACTCCGACCCACGAGCAGTACTTC
CASKGTPTHEQYF
>TRBJ2-7|.|15|TRBD2|TRBV11-2
TGTGCCAGCAGCTCTCTAGCGGGAGGCCCCTACGAGCAGTACTTC
CASSSLAGGPYEQYF
>TRBJ2-1|.|13|.|TRBV5-1
TGCGCCAGCAGCTTGGGTGCAACGGGGGAGCAGTTCTTC
CASSLGATGEQFF
>TRBJ1-1|.|18|.|TRBV6-2/TRBV6-3
TGTGCCAGCAGTTATCGGGTCCTCAAGGGCCAGGGGCCCACTGAAGCTTTCTTT
CASSYRVLKGQGPTEAFF
>TRBJ2-2|few|15|TRBD2|TRBV7-2
TGTGCCAGCAGCCCAAGACTAGCGGTAACCGGGGAGCTGTTTTTT
CASSPRLAVTGELFF
>TRBJ2-7|.|15|TRBD1|TRBV18
TGTGCCAGCTCACCAAAAGGGACAGGGGCCTACGAGCAGTACTTC
CASSPKGTGAYEQYF
>TRBJ1-3|.|14|.|TRBV5-4
TGTGCCAGCAGCCGACCGGGAAAAGGAAACACCATATATTTT
CASSRPGKGNTIYF
>TRBJ2-1|.|15|TRBD2|TRBV27
TGTGCCAGCAAGGTACTAGCGGGAGTTTACAATGAGCAGTTCTTC
CASKVLAGVYNEQFF
>TRBJ1-1|.|17|.|TRBV10-3
TGTGCCATCAGTGACCCCGTGGGGAAAGGGGAATACACTGAAGCTTTCTTT
CAISDPVGKGEYTEAFF
>TRBJ2-5|.|13|.|TRBV5-6
TGTGCCAGCAGCCTCCGGGATTCAGAGACCCAGTACTTC
CASSLRDSETQYF
>TRBJ2-7|once|16|.|TRBV11-2
TGTGCCAGCAGCTTAGGACAGCTGGTACTCTCCTACGAGCAGTACTTC
CASSLGQLVLSYEQYF
>TRBJ2-2|.|12|.|TRBV10-2
TGCGCCAGCAAGCCGATAGCCGGGGAGCTGTTTTTT
CASKPIAGELFF
>TRBJ2-2|.|15|.|TRBV5-4
TGTGCCAGCACCATAGCGGAACGGAACACCGGGGAGCTGTTTTTT
CASTIAERNTGELFF
>TRBJ2-5|.|17|TRBD1|TRBV19
TGTGCCAGTAGTCCTGGTACCGGGACAGGGGTTCTAAAGACCCAGTACTTC
CASSPGTGTGVLKTQYF
>TRBJ2-6|.|19|.|TRBV19
TGTGCCAGTAGTGCTGGGACAATTCTTCGTAGCTCTGGGGCCAACGTCCTGACTTTC
CASSAGTILRSSGANVLTF
>TRBJ2-7|.|15|TRBD2|TRBV28
TGTGCCAGCAGTCTCGGGACTAGCGGAGCCTACGAGCAGTACTTC
CASSLGTSGAYEQYF
>TRBJ1-3|.|15|TRBD1|TRBV4-2
TGTGCCAGCAGCCAAACAGGGGTTTCTGGAAACACCATATATTTT
CASSQTGVSGNTIYF
>TRBJ2-5|.|13|.|TRBV29-1
TGCAGCGCGACATGGACTGTTCAAGAGACCCAGTACTTC
CSATWTVQETQYF
>TRBJ2-1|.|12|.|TRBV10-3
TGTGCCATCGGCGGGCTCGGGAATGAGCAGTTCTTC
CAIGGLGNEQFF
>TRBJ2-2|.|15|.|TRBV4-3
TGCGCCAGCAGCCCCTTCGGGGGAGGAACCGGGGAGCTGTTTTTT
CASSPFGGGTGELFF
>TRBJ2-3|.|17|TRBD2|TRBV5-6
TGTGCCAGCAGCTTGGTCCCGGGGGGGCCGGGCACAGATACGCAGTATTTT
CASSLVPGGPGTDTQYF
>TRBJ2-1|once|11|.|TRBV11-1
TGTGCCAGCAGCTTCAACAATGAGCAGTTCTTC
CASSFNNEQFF
>TRBJ1-1|.|10|.|TRBV28
TGTGCCAGCAGTTCCTCTGAAGCTTTCTTT
CASSSSEAFF